The clone carrying this T cell receptor beta chain has at least ten counts. One end of the junction varies from germline; a read error may be responsible. The data derive from a study of T-cell reconstitution after alpha-beta-depleted transplantation in children. A TCRbeta library incorporating unique molecular identifiers was prepared. Using its own MiXCR run on the PCR reads, TCRdb lists one record per CDR3 protein. The profile shows under 450,000 distinct CDR3 sequences, roughly 14% of them singletons. Germline-derived CDR1 and CDR2 are SGHDT and YYEEEE. The CDR3 is 12 residues long. The receptor was derived from a human donor who donated a stem cell graft to a child with Fanconi anemia. J is TRBJ2-3 and V is TRBV5-6; 8 bases fit TRBD2. The starting material was PBMCs, obtained from the stem cell graft. The CDR3 reads CASRSGAGAHHF. CDR3 bases: TGTGCCAGCAGGTCAGGAGCGGGAGCACATCATTTT.